Listed below are T cell receptor beta chains from one sample, sequenced in a study of OX40 agonist ivuxolimab in advanced cancers. The assay was immunoSEQ multiplex PCR, and TCRdb's table has in-frame clones only and misses some. This table holds 55,000 to 90,000 clones, just over 85% found once. Source: CD4+ or CD8+ T cells sorted from blood, taken in a trial of the OX40 agonist ivuxolimab. These receptor sequences come from an adult with an advanced solid tumor such as melanoma, head and neck, liver or kidney cancer. Each CDR3 is given with its conserved first and last residue. D genes are given only for firm matches. Only some rows state a clone size, as once, few, many or a class for expanded clones.

>TRBJ2-1|NA|NA|TRBV7-9
TGTGCCAGCAGCTTGCCGGGACTGACCCACAATGAGCAGTTCTTC
CASSLPGLTHNEQFF
>TRBJ2-3|NA|TRBD2|TRBV15
TGTGCCACCAGCAGAGATATAAGCGGGGGGGCTGAAGATACGCAGTATTTT
CATSRDISGGAEDTQYF
>TRBJ1-2|few|NA|TRBV2
TGTGCCAGCAGTGAGGTGGGCAGGCCTAACTATGGCTACACCTTC
CASSEVGRPNYGYTF
>TRBJ2-5|NA|TRBD1|TRBV28
TGTGCCAGCAGCCTCACAGGGGGCCAAGAGACCCAGTACTTC
CASSLTGGQETQYF
>TRBJ1-4|NA|TRBD1|TRBV4-1
TGCGCCAGCAGCCAGATGTCGGGACAGGTGGATGAAAAACTGTTTTTT
CASSQMSGQVDEKLFF
>TRBJ2-3|NA|NA|TRBV29-1
TGCAGCGTCGATAAACGCGGGGATACGCAGTATTTT
CSVDKRGDTQYF
>TRBJ1-1|NA|NA|TRBV11-3
TGTGCCAGCAGCTTAAACAGGGCGGACACTGAAGCTTTCTTT
CASSLNRADTEAFF
>TRBJ2-5|NA|NA|TRBV7-2
TGTGCCAGCAGCTTAGGATCCAGAGTATTGGGGACCCAGTACTTC
CASSLGSRVLGTQYF
>TRBJ2-7|NA|TRBD2|TRBV11-2
TGTGCCAGCAGCGCAGAAAGCGGGAGGTCCCTTTACGAGCAGTACTTC
CASSAESGRSLYEQYF
>TRBJ2-6|NA|NA|TRBV18
TGTGCCAGTTCTTCCCAGGGTGCTGGGGCCAACGTCCTGACTTTC
CASSSQGAGANVLTF
>TRBJ2-7|once|TRBD2|TRBV6-6
TGTGCCAGCAGTGACGGGACCCGGGAGGACCACGAGCAGTACTTC
CASSDGTREDHEQYF
>TRBJ2-7|NA|TRBD1|TRBV7-9
TGTGCCAGCAGCTCTCTCTCAGGGGGCTCCTACGAGCAGTACTTC
CASSSLSGGSYEQYF
>TRBJ1-1|once|NA|TRBV18
TGTGCCAGCTCACCACGGATCGCCAGGGACACTGAAGCTTTCTTT
CASSPRIARDTEAFF
>TRBJ2-3|NA|NA|TRBV19
TGTGCCAGTAGTAATCTACAGGGGACTAGCACAGATACGCAGTATTTT
CASSNLQGTSTDTQYF
>TRBJ2-3|NA|NA|TRBV5-1
TGCGCCAGCAGCTTGGAGATTGCAGATACGCAGTATTTT
CASSLEIADTQYF
>TRBJ1-4|NA|NA|TRBV4-1
TGCGCCAGCAGCCAAGATCTCGAAAAACTGTTTTTT
CASSQDLEKLFF
>TRBJ1-5|NA|NA|TRBV6-1
TGTGCCAGCAGCCTACAGGCTCTGTGGAATCAGCCCCAGCATTTT
CASSLQALWNQPQHF
>TRBJ2-5|once|TRBD1|TRBV7-2
TGTGCCAGCAGCCCGGGGACCTACAGGGGCAAGACCCAGTACTTC
CASSPGTYRGKTQYF
>TRBJ2-7|NA|TRBD1|TRBV18
TGTGCCAGCTCACCTCGCGGACAGGGTATTTACTACGAGCAGTACTTC
CASSPRGQGIYYEQYF
>TRBJ2-1|NA|TRBD2|TRBV5-4
TGTGCCAGCAGCCCACCCGGGACTAGCGGTTACAATGAGCAGTTCTTC
CASSPPGTSGYNEQFF
>TRBJ1-6|NA|NA|TRBV6-1
TGTGCCAGCAGTGAAATACCGTCACCCCTCCACTTT
CASSEIPSPLHF
>TRBJ2-3|NA|TRBD1|TRBV5-5
TGTGCCAGCAGAGGTACAGGGGGCACAGATACGCAGTATTTT
CASRGTGGTDTQYF